The clone carrying this TCR beta chain occurred a few times. Its antigen is unidentified. This specimen comes from a study of cytomegalovirus exposure and HLA in healthy donors. From germline, CDR1 is SGDLS and CDR2 YYNGEE. V lost 0 bases to trimming and J lost 0 bases, with 13 bases between them. This CDR3 contains 17 residues. Use of 60 Vbeta and 13 Jbeta primers characterized the PCR. Method: immunoSEQ multiplex PCR; TCRdb's copy keeps in-frame clones and lacks some. The profile shows more than 150,000 clones, roughly 80% of them singletons. Notes on the study in general: Reports indicate that TCR beta sequences accurately predicted the HLA-A and HLA-B alleles of most subjects. In an earlier analysis, in approximately 570 donors, most V segments appeared productive either ~87% or ~30% of the time. Information on immune exposure was restricted to one variable (CMV serostatus).

Input material: PBMCs. This sequence joins TRBV9 and TRBJ1-3, with D possibly being TRBD1 (5 bases). The clonotype originates from a boy between 10 and 17 years old in good health and CMV-seronegative. As DNA, the CDR3 is TGTGCCAGCAGCGTAGCTAAGCAGGGCGACTCTGGAAACACCATATATTTT. It is translated as CASSVAKQGDSGNTIYF.